A selection of T cell receptor beta chains follows, all from one sample in a study of shared clonotypes between healthy human individuals. Some clones are missing from TCRdb's copy, which holds only in-frame ones; the method was immunoSEQ multiplex PCR. This table has millions of clones, 85% to 95% appearing once. The specimen sequenced was naive CD4+ T cells sorted from blood. Receptors were obtained from a man younger than 30 in good health. Each CDR3 is given with its conserved first and last residue. D genes are given only for firm matches. Clone size is shown for a subset of rows, as once, few, many or a class of expanded clone.

v_gene	j_gene	d_gene	abundance	CDR3aa	CDR3nt
TRBV19	TRBJ1-2	.	.	CASSSPGGRQKGYTF	TGTGCCAGTAGCAGCCCGGGGGGCCGTCAAAAGGGCTACACCTTC
TRBV7-9	TRBJ2-2	.	once	CASSFLRAGQGTGELFF	TGTGCCAGCAGCTTCCTGAGGGCAGGGCAGGGCACCGGGGAGCTGTTTTTT
TRBV5-4	TRBJ2-7	TRBD2	.	CASTLAGGVYEQYF	TGTGCCAGCACCTTAGCGGGAGGAGTATACGAGCAGTACTTC
TRBV7-2	TRBJ2-7	TRBD1	.	CASSLGPGQGTYEQYF	TGTGCCAGCAGCTTAGGTCCGGGACAGGGGACCTACGAGCAGTACTTC
TRBV5-5	TRBJ1-1	TRBD1	.	CASSIRQGAGTEAFF	TGTGCCAGCAGCATTCGACAGGGGGCTGGAACTGAAGCTTTCTTT
TRBV5-1	TRBJ2-1	.	.	CASSADSASYNEQFF	TGCGCCAGCAGCGCAGACAGTGCGTCCTACAATGAGCAGTTCTTC
TRBV6-6	TRBJ1-3	TRBD1	.	CASSLRQGAIGNTIYF	TGTGCCAGCAGTTTACGACAGGGGGCTATTGGAAACACCATATATTTT
TRBV10-1	TRBJ2-1	TRBD1	.	CASSRDRDYNEQFF	TGCGCCAGCAGCCGGGACAGGGACTACAATGAGCAGTTCTTC
TRBV4-1	TRBJ2-2	.	.	CASSQVRGVSTGELFF	TGCGCCAGCAGCCAAGTTCGCGGGGTCTCTACCGGGGAGCTGTTTTTT
TRBV30	TRBJ1-2	TRBD1	.	CAWSEQGSNNYGYTF	TGTGCCTGGAGCGAACAGGGGAGTAATAACTATGGCTACACCTTC
TRBV6-5	TRBJ2-7	TRBD1	.	CASSRGDSYEQYF	TGTGCCAGCAGTCGAGGGGACAGCTACGAGCAGTACTTC
TRBV4-3	TRBJ2-3	TRBD1	.	CASSQDPQGADTQYF	TGCGCCAGCAGCCAAGACCCCCAGGGGGCCGATACGCAGTATTTT
TRBV30	TRBJ2-5	.	.	CAWSVRVETQYF	TGTGCCTGGAGTGTGCGCGTTGAGACCCAGTACTTC
TRBV10-3	TRBJ2-2	TRBD2	.	CAIRSGADTGELFF	TGTGCCATCAGAAGCGGGGCTGACACCGGGGAGCTGTTTTTT
TRBV6-5	TRBJ2-7	TRBD2	.	CATQRGLSYEQYF	TGTGCCACCCAGCGGGGCCTATCCTACGAGCAGTACTTC
TRBV6-1	TRBJ1-1	.	.	CASSEYGRQVPDKAFF	TGTGCCAGCAGTGAATATGGTAGGCAGGTCCCAGACAAAGCTTTCTTT
TRBV5-1	TRBJ2-5	TRBD1	.	CASSFGTGEETQYF	TGCGCCAGCAGCTTCGGGACAGGGGAAGAGACCCAGTACTTC
TRBV5-1	TRBJ2-5	.	.	CASSLSTAPETQYF	TGCGCCAGCAGCTTGTCCACTGCTCCAGAGACCCAGTACTTC
TRBV18	TRBJ1-5	.	.	CASSLEGSNQPQHF	TGTGCCAGCTCACTAGAGGGGAGCAATCAGCCCCAGCATTTT
TRBV6-5	TRBJ2-7	TRBD2	.	CASSYPSGRGYEQYF	TGTGCCAGCAGTTATCCTAGCGGGAGGGGATACGAGCAGTACTTC
TRBV10-1	TRBJ2-1	TRBD2	.	CASSEQRGNEQFF	TGCGCCAGCAGTGAGCAGCGGGGGAATGAGCAGTTCTTC
TRBV10-3	TRBJ2-7	.	.	CAIRGGSSYEQYF	TGTGCCATCAGGGGGGGTAGCTCCTACGAGCAGTACTTC
TRBV10-3	TRBJ2-5	.	.	CAIRGTQETQYF	TGTGCCATCAGGGGGACTCAAGAGACCCAGTACTTC
TRBV6-1	TRBJ1-2	TRBD1	.	CASSELPTGNYGYTF	TGTGCCAGCAGTGAACTCCCGACAGGGAACTATGGCTACACCTTC
TRBV9	TRBJ2-7	.	.	CASSAPLSYEQYF	TGTGCCAGCAGCGCCCCCCTCTCCTACGAGCAGTACTTC
TRBV28	TRBJ2-7	TRBD2	.	CASRSGRGYEQYF	TGTGCCAGCAGATCCGGGCGGGGGTACGAGCAGTACTTC
TRBV6-6	TRBJ2-7	.	.	CASSRFMSATYEQYF	TGTGCCAGCAGCCGGTTCATGAGTGCTACCTACGAGCAGTACTTC
TRBV29-1	TRBJ2-7	TRBD1	.	CSVAGQGLGFYEQYF	TGCAGCGTAGCGGGACAGGGGCTTGGTTTCTACGAGCAGTACTTC
TRBV10-3	TRBJ2-7	TRBD2	.	CAISSGTSGPYEQYF	TGTGCCATCAGCTCCGGGACTAGCGGTCCCTACGAGCAGTACTTC
TRBV7-2	TRBJ2-3	.	once	CASSLGRSTDTQYF	TGTGCCAGCAGCTTAGGGCGTAGCACAGATACGCAGTATTTT
TRBV7-6	TRBJ2-5	TRBD2	.	CASSLAWTSREETQYF	TGTGCCAGCAGCTTAGCCTGGACTAGCAGAGAAGAGACCCAGTACTTC
TRBV6-1	TRBJ1-1	.	.	CASSAKGRGVGTEAFF	TGTGCCAGCAGTGCAAAAGGGCGGGGAGTTGGCACTGAAGCTTTCTTT
TRBV6-6	TRBJ2-5	.	.	CASRYTTYQETQYF	TGTGCCAGCAGGTATACGACGTACCAAGAGACCCAGTACTTC
TRBV4-1	TRBJ2-2	TRBD1	.	CASSQSAYRGIGTGELFF	TGCGCCAGCAGCCAAAGCGCGTACAGGGGGATTGGGACCGGGGAGCTGTTTTTT
TRBV28	TRBJ1-1	TRBD1	.	CASRRTGVGMAFF	TGTGCCAGCAGGCGGACAGGTGTAGGGATGGCTTTCTTT
TRBV7-8	TRBJ2-7	TRBD2	.	CASSLGALAGGLHEQYF	TGTGCCAGCAGCTTAGGGGCACTAGCGGGAGGGCTCCACGAGCAGTACTTC
TRBV6-5	TRBJ1-5	.	.	CASSPLQGGNQPQHF	TGTGCCAGCAGTCCGTTACAGGGCGGCAATCAGCCCCAGCATTTT
TRBV18	TRBJ2-6	.	.	CASSPPNGPSGANVLTF	TGTGCCAGCTCACCACCGAACGGGCCCTCTGGGGCCAACGTCCTGACTTTC
TRBV7-8	TRBJ1-2	.	.	CASSAQAGDGYTF	TGTGCCAGCAGCGCCCAAGCAGGAGATGGCTACACCTTC
TRBV2	TRBJ2-3	.	.	CASSDRSLDEKDTQYF	TGTGCCAGCAGTGATAGATCACTAGATGAGAAAGATACGCAGTATTTT
TRBV13	TRBJ2-7	TRBD1	.	CASSRSRTGAYEQYF	TGTGCCAGCAGCCGGAGCCGGACAGGAGCCTACGAGCAGTACTTC
TRBV7-6	TRBJ2-5	TRBD1	.	CASSSQPQGAGETQYF	TGTGCCAGCAGCTCCCAACCACAGGGGGCGGGGGAGACCCAGTACTTC